The 26 T cell receptor beta chains presented below share a single source sample, sequenced in a study. Each CDR3 protein is one row after TCRdb ran MiXCR on the 5' RACE reads. The repertoire holds about 54,000 distinct CDR3 sequences, under 20% seen once, with approximately 2.5% in the top ten. The sequencing input was naive CD4+ T cells sorted from blood. The subset here: naive CD4+ T cells, CD4+CD45RA+CD25-. The receptor set was obtained from a female donor with breast cancer.

This clonotype has more than one count but fewer than ten. V and J are TRBV4-1 and TRBJ2-7; 10 bases are a match to TRBD2. CDR1 is MGHRA, CDR2 YSYEKL, per germline. With V trimmed by 1 base and J by 2 bases, 8 bases remained unmatched. The CDR3 has 17 amino acids. CDR3 coding DNA: TGCGCCAGCAGCCAAGCTGTGAGGACTAGCGGTCCCTACGAGCAGTACTTC. It translates to CASSQAVRTSGPYEQYF.

The gene calls are TRBV7-2 and TRBJ1-6, with D possibly TRBD1 on 5 matching bases. The CDR3 consists of 12 residues. Trimming shortened V by 5 bases and J by 12 bases, and 11 bases separated the two germline ends. The germline gives CDR1 SGHTA, CDR2 FQGNSA. CDR3 sequence (DNA): TGTGCCAGCAGCCCCAGGGCCGAACCCCTCCACTTT. Residues: CASSPRAEPLHF.

This clonotype was counted a few times. The rearrangement joins TRBV6-2 or TRBV6-3 to TRBJ1-2, with 8 bases aligning to TRBD1. The CDR3 runs to 14 residues. The V gene's germline CDR1 is MNHEY and CDR2 SVGEGT. The V and J ends lost 8 bases and 4 bases, in that order; junction bases with no gene match: 9. In DNA, the CDR3 is TGTGCCAGCGGTGAGGCGGGGACAGGCTATGGCTACACCTTC. Translated, it gives CASGEAGTGYGYTF.

A remark on this clonotype: It may be a read error: a sequence one base away is much more abundant. The chain uses TRBV29-1 and TRBJ2-3; D perhaps matches TRBD2 (5 bases). Trimming cost V 6 bases and J 3 bases, with 13 bases left between them. The V gene's germline CDR1 is SQVTM and CDR2 ANQGSEA. This CDR3 is built from 13 residues. The CDR3 sequence: CSVWTSRTDTQYF. The CDR3 region has the DNA TGCAGCGTCTGGACTTCCAGAACAGATACGCAGTATTTT.

At least ten counts were recorded for this clonotype. The CDR3 DNA sequence: TGTGCCAGCAGCTTGGCAACACAGGTCACTGAAGCTTTCTTT. It encodes CASSLATQVTEAFF. The rearrangement joins TRBV7-2 to TRBJ1-1, with D possibly being TRBD1 (5 bases). V lost 3 bases and J 4 bases, leaving 12 bases between the germline ends. This CDR3 is built from 14 residues. CDR1 is SGHTA, CDR2 FQGNSA, per germline.

This clonotype was recorded at least ten times. This rearrangement joins TRBV20-1 to TRBJ2-7, with 9 positions matching TRBD1. Germline V CDR1 and CDR2: DFQATT, SNEGSKA (reference sequence). V dropped 3 bases and J dropped 7; count of bases not matched to a gene: 4. This CDR3 contains 12 residues. CDR3 sequence: CSARDRGKEQYF. The CDR3 bases are TGCAGTGCTAGGGACAGGGGTAAGGAGCAGTACTTC.

In regard to this clonotype: Since a much larger clone is just one base distant, this may be a read error. The genes are TRBV7-9 and TRBJ2-1; TRBD2 matches 13 bases. The CDR3 totals 16 residues. Germline V CDR1 and CDR2: SEHNR, FQNEAQ (reference sequence). V lost 2 bases to trimming and J lost 9 bases; unmatched junction nucleotides: 7. CDR3 nucleotides: TGTGCCAGCAGCTTAAGGACTAGCGGGAGTAACACTGAGCAGTTCTTC. It is translated as CASSLRTSGSNTEQFF.

J is TRBJ1-6 and V is TRBV4-3; 8 nucleotides match TRBD1. This CDR3 has 14 amino acids. The junction had 5 bases not matched to a gene; V was cut back by 7 bases and J by 6 bases. CDR1 LGHNA and CDR2 YSLEER come from the germline V gene. CDR3 coding DNA: TGCGCCAGCACCTCAGGGGGCGGTAATTCACCCCTCCACTTT. Protein: CASTSGGGNSPLHF.

The genes are TRBV7-9 and TRBJ2-1, with D perhaps TRBD2 (5 bases). Germline V gene sequence: CDR1 SEHNR, CDR2 FQNEAQ (reference sequence). V lost 1 base, J lost 8 bases, and 12 bases lay in between. The CDR3 consists of 14 residues. CDR3 sequence: CASSLENSADEQFF. Written as DNA, the CDR3 is TGTGCCAGCAGCTTAGAGAATAGCGCCGATGAGCAGTTCTTC. The full variable domain, its missing parts supplied by reference TRBV7-9 and TRBJ2-1, is DTGVSQNPRHKITKRGQNVTFRCDPISEHNRLYWYRQTLGQGPEFLTYFQNEAQLEKSRLLSDRFSAERPKGSFSTLEIQRTEQGDSAMYLCASSLENSADEQFFGPGTRLTVL.

This clonotype was counted between two and nine times. The V gene is TRBV5-1, the J gene TRBJ2-1; D is perhaps TRBD2 (5 bases). The CDR3 has 13 residues. Germline values: CDR1 SGHRS, CDR2 YFSETQ. V lost 5 bases to trimming and J lost 7 bases, with 13 bases between them. The CDR3 DNA sequence: TGCGCCAGCAGGAAGGGAGAAGGGAATGAGCAGTTCTTC. Encoded protein: CASRKGEGNEQFF.

This clonotype was found a few times. The V and J genes are TRBV27 and TRBJ2-3; D perhaps matches TRBD2 (5 bases). Trimming removed 6 bases at V and 5 bases at J, with 15 bases between. In germline, CDR1 is MNHEY, CDR2 SMNVEV (reference sequence). The CDR3 is 14 residues long. The CDR3 sequence is CASRQTDSLDTQYF. In nucleotides, the CDR3 is TGTGCCAGCAGACAAACGGACTCTTTAGATACGCAGTATTTT.

The rearrangement links TRBV20-1 to TRBJ2-1; no reliable D call. From germline, CDR1 is DFQATT and CDR2 SNEGSKA (reference sequence). The V end was cut by 1 base, the J end by 0 bases, with 16 bases between. The CDR3 has 17 amino acids. The CDR3, as DNA: TGCAGTGCTAGAGGTCTTGGCGAAGCTAGCTCCTACAATGAGCAGTTCTTC. Residues: CSARGLGEASSYNEQFF.

This clonotype was counted between two and nine times. The gene calls are TRBV24-1 and TRBJ2-3, with D tentatively TRBD2 (6 bases). Germline loops: CDR1 KGHDR, CDR2 SFDVKD. The germline V and J ends were trimmed by 2 bases and 5 bases, with 16 bases remaining between them. This CDR3 region has 16 residues. The CDR3, as DNA: TGTGCCACCAGTGATTCCCGGGACTTGAGTCGAGATACGCAGTATTTT. Encoded protein: CATSDSRDLSRDTQYF.

This clonotype was picked up a small number of times. The chain employs TRBV19 and TRBJ1-5; TRBD1 matches at 7 bases. The junction had 3 bases not matched to a gene; V was cut back by 5 bases and J by 5 bases. Per the germline V gene, CDR1 is LNHDA and CDR2 is SQIVND (reference sequence). This CDR3 comprises 13 residues. The CDR3 sequence: CASSWQGDQPQHF. The CDR3 DNA is TGTGCCAGTAGTTGGCAGGGGGATCAGCCCCAGCATTTT.

The chain uses TRBV11-2 and TRBJ2-3, with D perhaps matching TRBD2 (6 bases). Trimming removed 1 base from V and 2 bases from J, with 13 bases in between. There are 16 residues in the CDR3. Germline V gene data show CDR1 as SGHAT and CDR2 as FQNNGV. CDR3 sequence reads: CASSLVSAGLTDTQYF. The CDR3 coding sequence is TGTGCCAGCAGCTTAGTCTCAGCGGGCCTCACAGATACGCAGTATTTT.

This clonotype appeared many times. The V and J genes are TRBV24-1 and TRBJ2-7; a possible D gene is TRBD1 (6 bases). The CDR3 has 12 residues. CDR1 is KGHDR and CDR2 is SFDVKD in the germline V gene. V was cut by 4 bases and J by 4 bases, with 7 bases left in between. The CDR3 DNA is TGTGCCACCAGTGAGACAGGTTACGAGCAGTACTTC. Translation gives CATSETGYEQYF.

This clonotype has just a few counts. The chain is built from TRBV20-1 and TRBJ2-3; 9 nucleotides agree with TRBD2. The CDR3 runs to 13 residues. Germline V lookup: CDR1 DFQATT, CDR2 SNEGSKA (reference sequence). V trimming: 6 bases; J trimming: 6 bases; junction bases outside the gene matches: 7. CDR3: CSASPGTSDTQYF. Here the CDR3 DNA reads TGCAGTGCCTCCCCCGGGACTAGCGATACGCAGTATTTT.

V gene TRBV5-1 combines with J gene TRBJ1-1; D unresolved. V dropped 4 bases and J dropped 0 bases, with 10 bases sitting between them. The CDR3 is made up of 14 amino acids. Germline loops: CDR1 SGHRS, CDR2 YFSETQ. CDR3 loop: CASSQQSMNTEAFF. The CDR3 DNA reads TGCGCCAGCAGCCAACAGAGCATGAACACTGAAGCTTTCTTT.

V gene TRBV9 combines with J gene TRBJ2-5; D perhaps matches TRBD2 (6 bases). This CDR3 spans 16 amino acids. In germline, CDR1 is SGDLS, CDR2 YYNGEE. Trimming removed 1 base at V and 3 bases at J, with 16 bases between. CDR3 nucleotide sequence: TGTGCCAGCAGCGTAAGCCCCTCGGAGGGAGAAGAGACCCAGTACTTC. It translates to CASSVSPSEGEETQYF.

This clonotype was recorded a few times. V gene TRBV7-9 combines with J gene TRBJ2-5; D may be TRBD1 (5 bases). V lost 6 bases and J 1 base, leaving 15 bases between the germline ends. Germline values: CDR1 SEHNR, CDR2 FQNEAQ (reference sequence). The CDR3 is 15 residues long. CDR3 sequence reads: CASSGVTGVQETQYF. DNA for the CDR3: TGTGCCAGCAGTGGGGTCACAGGCGTCCAAGAGACCCAGTACTTC.

This clonotype came up once. This chain links TRBV3-1 with TRBJ1-1, with 9 bases lining up with TRBD1. Germline CDR1 reads LGHDT; CDR2 reads YNNKEL (reference sequence). With 4 bases clipped from V and 5 bases from J, the junction kept 8 bases outside the gene matches. The CDR3 is 15 residues long. CDR3 in DNA: TGTGCCAGCAGCCGGGGACAGGGAGGAGGTACTGAAGCTTTCTTT. Translated: CASSRGQGGGTEAFF.

This chain joins TRBV20-1 and TRBJ2-1; 8 bases agree with TRBD2. The CDR3 contains 12 residues. V was pared by 2 bases and J by 15 bases, with 9 bases of the junction left unmatched. Germline CDR1 is DFQATT and CDR2 is SNEGSKA (reference sequence). In nucleotides, the CDR3 is TGCAGTGCTAGATCGGGACTAGAGAATCGGTTCTTC. This translates into CSARSGLENRFF.

The genes are TRBV5-1 and TRBJ2-2; 7 bases line up with TRBD1. Germline CDR1 reads SGHRS; CDR2 reads YFSETQ. The J segment lost 4 bases and the V segment lost 4 bases, leaving 7 bases of the junction unmatched. This CDR3 is built from 15 residues. In nucleotides, the CDR3 is TGCGCCAGCAGCCTAGGGGGCGTCGGCACCGGGGAGCTGTTTTTT. Its protein product is CASSLGGVGTGELFF.

This clonotype appeared a few times. The chain joins TRBV5-5 to TRBJ2-5; maybe TRBD1 (5 bases). The CDR3 length is 14 residues. V shed 4 bases and J shed 1 base, with 11 bases lying between them. Germline assignment: CDR1 SGHKS and CDR2 YYEKEE (reference sequence). In nucleotides, the CDR3 is TGTGCCAGCAGCCTGACAGTAAGCCAAGAGACCCAGTACTTC. This translates into CASSLTVSQETQYF.

This clonotype came up once. The chain is built from TRBV29-1 and TRBJ2-2, with 12 bases that match TRBD2. The CDR3 is 16 amino acids. Losses at the gene ends were 4 bases for V and 6 bases for J; bases not matched to a gene: 9. Germline V gives CDR1 SQVTM, CDR2 ANQGSEA. CDR3 nucleotides: TGCAGCGTTGGAGGGGCTAGCGGGAGGGTTGCCGGGGAGCTGTTTTTT. It codes for CSVGGASGRVAGELFF.

J is TRBJ1-5 and V is TRBV7-2, with D uncertain. Germline V gene data show CDR1 as SGHTA and CDR2 as FQGNSA. The CDR3 runs 14 residues. Trimming shortened V by 4 bases and J by 1 base, and 8 bases separated the two germline ends. This chain's CDR3 is CASSSQMSNQPQHF. The CDR3 DNA reads as TGTGCCAGCAGCTCACAGATGAGCAATCAGCCCCAGCATTTT.